The rows below give T cell receptor beta chains drawn from one sample of a study of siplizumab effects on memory and regulatory T cells. Data came from immunoSEQ multiplex PCR; TCRdb stores just in-frame clones and leaves some out. The sample consists of 95,000 to 100,000 clones, roughly 91% of them appearing once. The sequencing sample was made of non-Treg CD4+ T cells sorted from blood. These TCRs come from a human donor in good health. The CDR3 runs from the conserved cysteine through the conserved F or W. A D gene is named only where the DNA matches it firmly. The listing skips clone size in some rows; elsewhere it reads once, few, many or a size class.

>.|TRBJ2-2|.|TRBV19
CASSLGTASTGELFF
TGTGCCAGTAGTCTCGGGACTGCTTCCACCGGGGAGCTGTTTTTT
>.|TRBJ2-3|TRBD2|TRBV9
CASSVEAGDADTQYF
TGTGCCAGCAGCGTAGAGGCGGGAGACGCAGATACGCAGTATTTT
>.|TRBJ2-4|.|TRBV2
CASSEAGRGIQYF
TGTGCCAGCAGTGAAGCGGGGAGGGGGATTCAGTACTTC
>.|TRBJ1-1|.|TRBV19
CATHSDRLRAEAFF
TGTGCCACTCATTCAGACCGACTGAGGGCTGAAGCTTTCTTT
>.|TRBJ1-5|.|TRBV12-5
CASGLPGQRDQPQHF
TGTGCTAGTGGTTTGCCCGGACAAAGGGATCAGCCCCAGCATTTT
>.|TRBJ2-1|.|TRBV29-1
CSVKQVDIEFF
TGCAGCGTTAAGCAGGTAGACATTGAGTTCTTC
>.|TRBJ1-2|.|TRBV5-4
CASSPKSTLYGYTF
TGTGCCAGCAGCCCCAAGTCGACGCTCTATGGCTACACCTTC
>.|TRBJ2-3|.|TRBV29-1
CSVERSTDTQYF
TGCAGCGTTGAACGGAGCACAGATACGCAGTATTTT
>.|TRBJ2-7|.|TRBV5-1
CASSLLDRAYEQYF
TGCGCCAGCAGCTTATTGGATCGAGCCTACGAGCAGTACTTC
>once|TRBJ2-7|TRBD2|TRBV7-7
CASSPSSGRREQYF
TGTGCTAGCAGCCCCTCTAGCGGGAGGAGAGAGCAGTACTTC
>.|TRBJ1-3|.|TRBV18
CASSRQLGSGNTIYF
TGTGCCAGCTCAAGGCAATTGGGATCTGGAAACACCATATATTTT
>.|TRBJ2-7|TRBD2|TRBV13
CASSSTLRLAPREQYF
TGTGCCAGCAGCTCCACTTTGAGACTAGCTCCTCGCGAGCAGTACTTC
>.|TRBJ2-1|TRBD2|TRBV5-1
CASSLGLAEHNEQFF
TGCGCCAGCAGCTTGGGACTAGCGGAACACAATGAGCAGTTCTTC
>.|TRBJ2-1|TRBD2|TRBV7-9
CASSRSGRAANEQFF
TGTGCCAGCAGCCGTAGCGGGAGGGCCGCCAATGAGCAGTTCTTC
>.|TRBJ2-3|TRBD2|TRBV9
CASSVESGRSEDTQYF
TGTGCCAGCAGCGTAGAGAGCGGGAGGAGTGAAGATACGCAGTATTTT
>.|TRBJ2-4|.|TRBV19
CASTPSALTKNIQYF
TGTGCCAGTACCCCTAGCGCCTTAACCAAAAACATTCAGTACTTC
>.|TRBJ2-1|TRBD2|TRBV6-5
CASSYGGSGSYNEQFF
TGTGCCAGCAGTTACGGTGGTAGCGGGAGCTACAATGAGCAGTTCTTC
>.|TRBJ2-1|.|TRBV18
CASSPPGGATYNEQFF
TGTGCCAGCTCACCACCGGGGGGGGCCACCTACAATGAGCAGTTCTTC
>.|TRBJ2-1|TRBD2|TRBV25-1
CASSERRASGRNEQFF
TGTGCCAGCAGTGAAAGGAGGGCTAGCGGGAGGAATGAGCAGTTCTTC
>.|TRBJ1-2|.|TRBV5-4
CASSSYRDYGYTF
TGTGCCAGCAGCTCTTACAGGGACTATGGCTACACCTTC
>.|TRBJ1-5|.|TRBV30
CAWSVPAGSNQPQHF
TGTGCCTGGAGTGTCCCGGCGGGAAGCAATCAGCCCCAGCATTTT
>.|TRBJ1-1|.|TRBV7-2
CASSQQVLVGTEAFF
TGTGCCAGCAGCCAACAGGTGCTGGTGGGCACTGAAGCTTTCTTT
>.|TRBJ2-1|TRBD2|TRBV10-2
CASRGKAGGRYNEQFF
TGCGCCAGCAGAGGGAAAGCGGGAGGACGGTACAATGAGCAGTTCTTC
>.|TRBJ1-2|TRBD1|TRBV5-5
CASSPGTANYGYTF
TGTGCCAGCAGCCCGGGGACAGCAAACTATGGCTACACCTTC
>.|TRBJ2-7|.|TRBV7-8
CASSLSGVYEQYF
TGTGCCAGCAGCTTGTCGGGCGTCTACGAGCAGTACTTC
>.|TRBJ2-5|TRBD1|TRBV27
CASSFGQGKWTQYF
TGTGCCAGCAGTTTTGGACAGGGAAAATGGACCCAGTACTTC
>.|TRBJ1-1|.|TRBV18
CASSPPSAVTEAFF
TGTGCCAGCTCACCACCTTCGGCGGTTACTGAAGCTTTCTTT